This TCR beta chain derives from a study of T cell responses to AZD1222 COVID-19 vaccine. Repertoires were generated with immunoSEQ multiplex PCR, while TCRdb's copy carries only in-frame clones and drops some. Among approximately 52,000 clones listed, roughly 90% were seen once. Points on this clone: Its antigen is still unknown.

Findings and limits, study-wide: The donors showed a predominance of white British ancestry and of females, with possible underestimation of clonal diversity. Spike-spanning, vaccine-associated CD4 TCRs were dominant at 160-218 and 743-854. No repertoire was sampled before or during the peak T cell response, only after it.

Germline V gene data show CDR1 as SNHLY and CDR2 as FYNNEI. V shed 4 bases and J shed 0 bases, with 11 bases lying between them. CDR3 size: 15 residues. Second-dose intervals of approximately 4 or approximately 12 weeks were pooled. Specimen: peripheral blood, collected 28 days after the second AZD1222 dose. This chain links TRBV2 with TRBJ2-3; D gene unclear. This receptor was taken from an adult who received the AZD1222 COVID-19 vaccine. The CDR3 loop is CASSVGSRSTDTQYF. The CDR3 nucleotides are TGTGCCAGCAGTGTGGGCAGCAGAAGCACAGATACGCAGTATTTT.